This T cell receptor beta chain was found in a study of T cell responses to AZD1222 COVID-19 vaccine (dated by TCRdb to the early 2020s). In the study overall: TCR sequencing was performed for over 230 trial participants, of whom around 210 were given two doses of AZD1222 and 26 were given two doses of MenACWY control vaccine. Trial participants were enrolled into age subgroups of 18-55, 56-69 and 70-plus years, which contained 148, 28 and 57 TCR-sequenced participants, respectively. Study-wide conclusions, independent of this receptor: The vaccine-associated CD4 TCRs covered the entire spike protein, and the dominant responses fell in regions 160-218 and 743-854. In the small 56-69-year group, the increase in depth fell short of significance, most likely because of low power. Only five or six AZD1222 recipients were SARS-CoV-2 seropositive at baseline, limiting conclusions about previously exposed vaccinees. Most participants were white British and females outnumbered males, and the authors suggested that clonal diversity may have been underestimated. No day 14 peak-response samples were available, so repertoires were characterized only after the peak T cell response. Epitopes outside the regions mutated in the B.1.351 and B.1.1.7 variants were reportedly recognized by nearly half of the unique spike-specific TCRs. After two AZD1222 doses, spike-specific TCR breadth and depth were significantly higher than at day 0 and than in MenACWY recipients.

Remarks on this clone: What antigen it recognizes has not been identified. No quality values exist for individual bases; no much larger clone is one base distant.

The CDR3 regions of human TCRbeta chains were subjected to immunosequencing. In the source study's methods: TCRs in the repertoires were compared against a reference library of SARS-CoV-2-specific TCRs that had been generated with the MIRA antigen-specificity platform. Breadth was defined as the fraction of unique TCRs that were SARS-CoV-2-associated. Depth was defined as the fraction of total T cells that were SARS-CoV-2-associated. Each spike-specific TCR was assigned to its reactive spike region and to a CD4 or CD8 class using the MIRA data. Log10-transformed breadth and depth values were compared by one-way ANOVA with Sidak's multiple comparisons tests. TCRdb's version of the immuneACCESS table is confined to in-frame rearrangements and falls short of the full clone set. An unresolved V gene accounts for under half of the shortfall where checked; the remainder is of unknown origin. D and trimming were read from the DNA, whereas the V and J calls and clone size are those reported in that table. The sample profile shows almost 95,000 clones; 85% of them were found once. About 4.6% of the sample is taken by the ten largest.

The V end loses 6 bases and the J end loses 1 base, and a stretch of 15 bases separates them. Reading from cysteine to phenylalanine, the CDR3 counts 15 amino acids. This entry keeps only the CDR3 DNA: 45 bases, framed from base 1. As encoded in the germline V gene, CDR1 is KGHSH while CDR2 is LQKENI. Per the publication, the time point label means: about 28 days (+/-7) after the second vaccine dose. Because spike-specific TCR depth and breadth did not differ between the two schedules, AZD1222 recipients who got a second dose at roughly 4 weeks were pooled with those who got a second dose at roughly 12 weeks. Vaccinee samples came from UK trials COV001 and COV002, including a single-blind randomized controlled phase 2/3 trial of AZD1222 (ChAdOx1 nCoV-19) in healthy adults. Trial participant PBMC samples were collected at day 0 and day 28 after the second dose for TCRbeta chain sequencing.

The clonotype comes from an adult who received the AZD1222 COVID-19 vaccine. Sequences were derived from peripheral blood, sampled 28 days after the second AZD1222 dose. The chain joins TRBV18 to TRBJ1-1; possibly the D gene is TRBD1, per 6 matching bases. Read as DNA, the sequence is TGTGCCAGCTCCCCCGGCGTAGGGGGGAACACTGAAGCTTTCTTT. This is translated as CASSPGVGGNTEAFF.